This section outlines one T cell receptor (beta chain) sequence together with its context. The antigen it recognizes is unknown. No per-base quality is available; no much larger clone lies one base away. Library preparation was by the immunoSEQ multiplex PCR assay. For the multiplex PCR, a mixture combining 60 forward primers for TCR Vbeta segments and 13 reverse primers for TCR Jbeta segments was used. The CDR3 region of rearranged TCR beta genes was amplified from genomic DNA by a multiplex PCR assay. On the Illumina HiSeq System, the amplified TCR beta libraries were sequenced as 87-base-pair reads. In the source study's methods: A later analysis counted tens of millions of unique TCR beta chains across the roughly 700 repertoires, and some 12 million of these chains were shared by at least two donors. Raw reads were error-corrected and collapsed into unique sequences with a nearest-neighbor algorithm that merged closely related sequences to remove PCR and sequencing errors. V, D and J gene segments were assigned by aligning CDR3 sequences to IMGT reference sequences. For a sequence to be retained, a match of at least six nucleotides was required to both a V gene segment and a J gene segment. Rearrangements were classified as productive when the CDR3 lacked stop codons and remained in frame with V and J, and all other rearrangements were classified as non-productive. Following IMGT convention, CDR3 was defined as the stretch from the second conserved V-encoded cysteine to the conserved J-encoded phenylalanine. In an earlier analysis of around 570 of the donors, sequences lacking an unambiguous match to a single V gene segment were excluded. In an earlier analysis of some 590 of the donors, a V segment was called functional when productive rearrangements were above 56.7%, and segregating when the standard deviation between donors exceeded 5%. A statistical classification framework was developed to diagnose cytomegalovirus status using the catalog of TCR beta chain sequences. In a later analysis, TCR nucleotide sequences were compared against IMGT/GENE-DB human TR gene sequences so that V and J genes could be assigned. The TCRdist pipeline was used in a later analysis to assign CDR3 sequences and most-parsimonious VDJ recombination scenarios. A later analysis defined each TCR beta chain by its CDR3 amino acid sequence plus V-gene family, and excluded reads lacking a unique V-gene family. As a way to deal with suspected cross-contamination and a sequencing artifact, a later analysis dropped more than 500 nucleotide sequences that were highly shared and had low generation probability. For each public chain, a later analysis derived a clonal expansion index from normalized ranks of inferred template counts within each repertoire. In a later analysis, generation probabilities were computed using a VDJ recombination model fitted to out-of-frame rearrangements, and the results were checked against IGoR. A later analysis scored TCR-TCR, TCR-HLA and TCR-CMV co-occurrence with hypergeometric tests, applying a repertoire-size bias correction to TCR pairs. To estimate false discovery rates, a later analysis permuted the HLA or CMV assignments 20 times. In a later analysis, co-occurring TCRs were grouped with DBSCAN, and TCRdist sequence similarity was added when clustering was performed within HLA-allele-positive subsets. Repertoires with fewer than 30,000 or more than 120,000 public chains were left out of co-occurrence clustering, as were about five repertoires with anomalous nucleotide sharing. What TCRdb holds here is the immuneACCESS table cut down to in-frame rearrangements. Part of the clones is not present; checked against another copy, under half of the missing clones reflect an unresolved V gene, and the others are unexplained. Clonal size and the V and J genes are those of that table, whereas D and trimming came from the DNA. The sample data list 90,000 to 130,000 clones, and around 75% of these were observed just once. The top ten constitute more than 0.7% of the sample.

CDR1 and CDR2 are read off the germline V gene (reference sequence) as SEHNR and FQNEAQ. V lost 5 bases and J lost 2 bases, and the count of bases not matched to a germline gene is 7. Taken from cysteine to phenylalanine, the CDR3 has 15 residues. The CDR3 DNA has 45 bases and is translated from base 1. In total, around 600 healthy bone marrow donors made up the cohort. At the time of sampling, all cohort members were nominally healthy, though unrecorded immune exposures were likely present. The donor was CMV seronegative and belonged to the group of 350 to 400 seronegative cohort members. Each donor provided a peripheral blood sample, and peripheral blood mononuclear cells were used for TCR beta sequencing. The Qiagen DNeasy Blood Extraction Kit was used to extract genomic DNA from the blood cell samples. The source of the sample is a study of cytomegalovirus exposure and HLA in healthy donors (dated by TCRdb to 2016 to 2017). Describing the broader study: According to an earlier analysis of around 600 of the donors, some 180 million T cells yielded roughly 110 million unique TCR beta sequences and more than 250 Gb of sequence data. Approximately 330 gigabases of sequencing data and around 80 million unique TCR sequences made up an early release that covered approximately 620 HLA-typed donors. About five DR-DQ haplotypes were treated as single units for association and clustering because of strong linkage in the cohort. The study aimed to test whether cataloging public T cell receptors could reveal signatures of past pathogen exposure. In the later analysis, no new phenotypic data were used to find candidate immune exposures; instead, reliance was placed on TCR beta sequences and their occurrence across donors. Every discovery cohort repertoire had been produced on one sequencing platform. The study profiled the T cell repertoires of 500 to 800 subjects by immunosequencing and related them to cytomegalovirus serostatus. A later genetic analysis used genome-wide SNP genotypes for 398 of the 666 donors, treating that subset as a discovery cohort. Among about 400 genotyped donors of the cohort, an average of about 240,000 unique TCR beta nucleotide sequences was sequenced per donor, of which roughly 17% were non-productive. In an earlier analysis of 500 to 650 of the donors, high-throughput TCR beta sequencing was used to judge whether each TCR beta V gene segment behaved as functional or pseudogenic. Of the roughly 400 genotyped donors, 75% to 85% were placed in the genetic ancestry cluster associated with self-reported Caucasian donors. A later analysis re-analyzed previously published TCR beta repertoires from roughly 630 donors and added high-resolution HLA genotyping to study TCR occurrence patterns. Along with the roughly 610-subject first cohort, a separate validation cohort of over a hundred different subjects was used. HLA typing included class I and class II loci at four-digit resolution. Donor age, sex, ethnicity and CMV serostatus were compiled together with the repertoire data. Typing coverage differed by locus: A, B, C, DRB1 and DQB1 were typed in about 620-630 donors, DQA1 in 522, DPA1 in 600 to 610, and DPB1 in just under 490. The study combined high-throughput TCR immunosequencing, statistical association of individual TCRs with disease status, and machine learning to predict cytomegalovirus infection status.

Broad study findings and their caveats: A later analysis associated 16,951 TCR beta sequences with specific HLA alleles at a false discovery rate of 0.05. A later analysis found that TCR association rates varied across HLA loci, with DRB1 alleles showing the most associated TCRs and HLA-C alleles the fewest. In a later analysis, HLA-associated TCR beta chains were found to be more clonally expanded and to have lower generation probabilities than equally common non-associated chains. A later analysis reported that several top co-occurrence clusters appeared linked to parvovirus B19, influenza, CMV and Epstein-Barr virus. In a later analysis, most CMV-associated TCR beta chains were found to appear HLA-restricted, with HLA associations seemingly driven largely by CMV exposure. Most TCR sequences were observed very rarely across donors, whereas some public TCRs were present in many individuals. The authors suggested that the approach could potentially be generalized to other disease states and immunological phenotypes. Only TCR beta chains were sequenced in this cohort, and the absence of alpha or paired-chain data limited detectable features. A few of the identified cytomegalovirus-associated TCR beta chains were confirmed in vitro to be specific for cytomegalovirus antigens. A further reported finding was that TCR beta sequences accurately predicted the HLA-A and HLA-B alleles for most subjects in the first cohort. Correlated functional status among segregating V segments might reflect linkage disequilibrium, but an unknown experimental factor could not be ruled out. Because counts were too low, 15 or so rarely observed V segments, including chromosome 9 orphons, were excluded from the earlier analysis of 587 of the donors. Some IMGT-functional V segments, including TRBV6-2 and TRBV6-3, could not be distinguished by the 87-base-pair reads and were therefore excluded. The study listed over 150 TCR beta chains as associated with cytomegalovirus. In both the original and validation cohorts, the classifier was reported to diagnose cytomegalovirus status with high specificity and sensitivity. A later genetic analysis reported fewer N-insertions in productive TCRs among donors in an Asian-associated ancestry cluster than the roughly 720-donor mean. The presence/absence analyses assumed that sequencing depth was roughly uniform across donors, and that assumption may not be true. The sequencing pipeline was judged likely to have produced a cluster of highly shared sequence variants as a technical artifact. Because HLA typing was missing for some donors at each locus, association tests included only the typed subset. Broadly in line with IMGT annotations, most TCR beta V segments showed up in productive rearrangements about 90% or about 30% of the time in an earlier analysis of approximately 640 of the donors. A later genetic analysis associated a missense DCLRE1C variant with V-gene and J-gene trimming of TCR beta chains, and an independent cohort replicated the association. CMV serostatus was the only immune exposure information available for the cohort. When HLA alleles, especially DR and DQ, strongly co-occurred, attributing TCR associations to individual alleles was difficult.

The V and J genes are TRBV7-9 and TRBJ1-2; a stretch of 8 junction bases matches TRBD1. The TCR comes from a woman aged 25 to 45 in good health and CMV-seronegative. The specimen sequenced was PBMCs. The DNA sequence follows: TGTGCCAGCAGCCCCCGGGACAGGAGCAACTATGGCTACACCTTC. This yields the protein CASSPRDRSNYGYTF.